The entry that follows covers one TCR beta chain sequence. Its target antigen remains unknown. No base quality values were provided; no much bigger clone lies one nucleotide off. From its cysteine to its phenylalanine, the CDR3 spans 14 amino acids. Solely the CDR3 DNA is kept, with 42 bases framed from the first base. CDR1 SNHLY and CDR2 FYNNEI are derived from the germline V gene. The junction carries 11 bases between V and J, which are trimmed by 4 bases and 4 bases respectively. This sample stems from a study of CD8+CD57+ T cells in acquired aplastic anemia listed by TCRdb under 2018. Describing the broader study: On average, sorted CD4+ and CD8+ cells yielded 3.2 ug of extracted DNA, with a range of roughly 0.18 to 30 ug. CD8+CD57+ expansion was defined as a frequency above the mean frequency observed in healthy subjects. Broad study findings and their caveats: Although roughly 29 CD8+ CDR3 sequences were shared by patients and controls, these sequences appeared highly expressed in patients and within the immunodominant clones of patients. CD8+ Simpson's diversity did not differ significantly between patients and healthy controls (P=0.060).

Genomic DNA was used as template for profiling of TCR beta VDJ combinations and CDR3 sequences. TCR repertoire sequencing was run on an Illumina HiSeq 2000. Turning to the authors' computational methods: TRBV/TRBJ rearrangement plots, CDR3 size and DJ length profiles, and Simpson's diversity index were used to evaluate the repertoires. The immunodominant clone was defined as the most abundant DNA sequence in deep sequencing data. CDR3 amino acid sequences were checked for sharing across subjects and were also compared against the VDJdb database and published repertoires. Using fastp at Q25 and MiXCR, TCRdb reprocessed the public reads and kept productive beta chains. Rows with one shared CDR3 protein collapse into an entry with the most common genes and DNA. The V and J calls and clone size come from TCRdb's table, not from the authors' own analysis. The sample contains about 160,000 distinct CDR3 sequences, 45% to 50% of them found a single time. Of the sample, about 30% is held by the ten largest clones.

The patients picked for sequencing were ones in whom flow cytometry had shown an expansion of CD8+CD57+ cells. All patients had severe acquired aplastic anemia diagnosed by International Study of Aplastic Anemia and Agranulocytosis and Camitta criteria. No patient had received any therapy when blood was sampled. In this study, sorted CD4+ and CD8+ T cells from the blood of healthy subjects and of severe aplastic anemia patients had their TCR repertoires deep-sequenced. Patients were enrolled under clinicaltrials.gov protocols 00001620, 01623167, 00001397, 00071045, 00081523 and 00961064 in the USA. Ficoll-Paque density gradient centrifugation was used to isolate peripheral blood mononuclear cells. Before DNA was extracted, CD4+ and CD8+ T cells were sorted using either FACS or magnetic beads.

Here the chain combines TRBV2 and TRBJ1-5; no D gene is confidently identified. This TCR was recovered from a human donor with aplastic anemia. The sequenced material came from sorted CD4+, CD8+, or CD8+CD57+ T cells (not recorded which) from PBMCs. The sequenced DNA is TGTGCCAGCAGTGTGGGCAGGTCAAATCAGCCCCAGCATTTT. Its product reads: CASSVGRSNQPQHF.